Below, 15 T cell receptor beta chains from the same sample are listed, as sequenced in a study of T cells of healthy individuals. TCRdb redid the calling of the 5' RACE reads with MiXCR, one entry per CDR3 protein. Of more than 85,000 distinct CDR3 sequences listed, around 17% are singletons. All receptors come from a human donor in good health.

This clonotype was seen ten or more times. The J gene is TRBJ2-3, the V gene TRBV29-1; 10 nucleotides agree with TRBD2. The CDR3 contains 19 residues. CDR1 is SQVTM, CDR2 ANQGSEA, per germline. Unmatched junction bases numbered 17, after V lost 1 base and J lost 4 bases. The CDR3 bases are TGCAGCGTTGAAGCCCCCCGGATATCTAGCGGGAGTCTCTCAGATACGCAGTATTTT. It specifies CSVEAPRISSGSLSDTQYF.

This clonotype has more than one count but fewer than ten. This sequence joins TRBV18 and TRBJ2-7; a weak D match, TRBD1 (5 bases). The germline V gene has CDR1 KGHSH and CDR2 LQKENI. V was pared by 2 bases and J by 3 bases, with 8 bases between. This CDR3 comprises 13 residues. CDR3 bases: TGTGCCAGCTCACCAGGGGCCCTCTACGAGCAGTACTTC. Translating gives CASSPGALYEQYF.

CDR3 in DNA: TGCAGCGTCACTAGACTAGCGGGAAAAAACATTCAGTACTTC. Translation gives CSVTRLAGKNIQYF. V and J are TRBV29-1 and TRBJ2-4; 11 bases fit TRBD2. Germline values: CDR1 SQVTM, CDR2 ANQGSEA. Losses at the gene ends were 6 bases for V and 4 bases for J; bases not matched to a gene: 5. This CDR3 comprises 14 residues.

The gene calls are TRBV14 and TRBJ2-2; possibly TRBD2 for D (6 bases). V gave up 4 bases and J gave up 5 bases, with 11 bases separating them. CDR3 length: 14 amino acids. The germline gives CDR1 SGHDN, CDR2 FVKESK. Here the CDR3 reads CASSRGERTGELFF. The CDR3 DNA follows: TGTGCCAGCAGCCGGGGGGAGAGGACCGGGGAGCTGTTTTTT. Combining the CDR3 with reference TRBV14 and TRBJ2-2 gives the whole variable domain EAGVTQFPSHSVIEKGQTVTLRCDPISGHDNLYWYRRVMGKEIKFLLHFVKESKQDESGMPNNRFLAERTGGTYSTLKVQPAELEDSGVYFCASSRGERTGELFFGEGSRLTVL.

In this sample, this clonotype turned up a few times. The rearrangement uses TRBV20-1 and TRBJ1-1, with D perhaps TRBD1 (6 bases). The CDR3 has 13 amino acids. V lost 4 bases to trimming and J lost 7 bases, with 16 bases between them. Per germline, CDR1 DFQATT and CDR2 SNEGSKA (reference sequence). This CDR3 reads CSATRGGTGEAFF. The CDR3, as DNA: TGCAGTGCTACGAGGGGGGGCACTGGTGAAGCTTTCTTT.

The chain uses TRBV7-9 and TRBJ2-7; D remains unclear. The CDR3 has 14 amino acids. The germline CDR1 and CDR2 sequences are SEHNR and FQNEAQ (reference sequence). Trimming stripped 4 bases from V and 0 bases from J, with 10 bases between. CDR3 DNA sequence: TGTGCCAGCAGCTCCAGTGGAAGCTCCTACGAGCAGTACTTC. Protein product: CASSSSGSSYEQYF.

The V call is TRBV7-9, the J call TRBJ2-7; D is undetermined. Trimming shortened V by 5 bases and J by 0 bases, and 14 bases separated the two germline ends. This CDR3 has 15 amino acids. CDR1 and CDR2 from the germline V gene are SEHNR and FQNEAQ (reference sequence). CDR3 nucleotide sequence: TGTGCCAGCAGCACGCCCCCGTCTAGCTCCTACGAGCAGTACTTC. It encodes CASSTPPSSSYEQYF.

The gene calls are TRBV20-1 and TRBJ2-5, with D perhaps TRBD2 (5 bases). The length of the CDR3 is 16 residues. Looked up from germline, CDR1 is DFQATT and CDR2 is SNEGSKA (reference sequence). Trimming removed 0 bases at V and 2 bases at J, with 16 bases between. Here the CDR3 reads CSARDAWTETQETQYF. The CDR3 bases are TGCAGTGCTAGAGACGCTTGGACTGAAACTCAAGAGACCCAGTACTTC.

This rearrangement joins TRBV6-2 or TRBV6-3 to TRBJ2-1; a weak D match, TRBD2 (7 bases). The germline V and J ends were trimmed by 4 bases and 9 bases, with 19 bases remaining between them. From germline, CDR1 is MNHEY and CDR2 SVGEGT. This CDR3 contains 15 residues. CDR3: CASSFGGGQGGEQFF. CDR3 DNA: TGTGCCAGCAGTTTTGGCGGGGGCCAAGGTGGTGAGCAGTTCTTC.

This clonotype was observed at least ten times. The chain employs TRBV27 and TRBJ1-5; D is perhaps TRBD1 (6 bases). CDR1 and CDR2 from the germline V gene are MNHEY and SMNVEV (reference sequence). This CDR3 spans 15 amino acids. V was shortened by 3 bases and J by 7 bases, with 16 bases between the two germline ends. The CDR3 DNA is TGTGCCAGCAGTTTGGCTCCCGGGACACACCAGCCCCAGCATTTT. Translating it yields CASSLAPGTHQPQHF.

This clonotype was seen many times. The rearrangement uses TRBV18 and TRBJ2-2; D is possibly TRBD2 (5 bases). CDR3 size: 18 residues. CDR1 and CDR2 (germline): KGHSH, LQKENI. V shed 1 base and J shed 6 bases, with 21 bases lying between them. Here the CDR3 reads CASSPQAIATTGAGELFF. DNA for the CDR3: TGTGCCAGCTCACCACAGGCGATAGCGACGACTGGAGCCGGGGAGCTGTTTTTT.

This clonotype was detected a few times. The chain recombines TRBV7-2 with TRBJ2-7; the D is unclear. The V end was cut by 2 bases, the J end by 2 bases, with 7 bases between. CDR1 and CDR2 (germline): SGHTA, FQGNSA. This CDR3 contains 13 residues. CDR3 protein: CASSLKGAYEQYF. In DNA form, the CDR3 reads TGTGCCAGCAGCTTAAAGGGTGCCTACGAGCAGTACTTC.

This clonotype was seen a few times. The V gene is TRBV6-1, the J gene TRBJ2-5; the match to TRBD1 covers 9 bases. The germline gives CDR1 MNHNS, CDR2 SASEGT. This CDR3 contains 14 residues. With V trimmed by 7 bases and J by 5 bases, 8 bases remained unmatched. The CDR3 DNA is TGTGCCAGCACCGAACAGGGGGCGGGTGAGACCCAGTACTTC. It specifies CASTEQGAGETQYF.

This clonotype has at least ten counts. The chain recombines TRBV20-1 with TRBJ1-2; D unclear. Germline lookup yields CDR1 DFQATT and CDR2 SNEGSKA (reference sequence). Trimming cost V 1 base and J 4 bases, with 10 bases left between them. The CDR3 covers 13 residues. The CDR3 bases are TGCAGTGCTAGAGCGACAACAGCCTATGGCTACACCTTC. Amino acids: CSARATTAYGYTF.

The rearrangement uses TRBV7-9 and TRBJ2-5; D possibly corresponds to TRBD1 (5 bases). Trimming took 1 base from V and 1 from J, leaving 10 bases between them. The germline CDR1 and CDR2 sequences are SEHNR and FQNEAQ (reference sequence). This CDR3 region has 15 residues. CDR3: CASSLERGPQETQYF. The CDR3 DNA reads TGTGCCAGCAGCTTAGAAAGGGGTCCCCAAGAGACCCAGTACTTC.